This passage covers 8 T cell receptor beta chains from one sample sequenced in a study of CD8 T cells in Susac syndrome. RNA, at roughly 0.45 to 1 ug, was reverse transcribed with random hexamers. TCRdb independently ran MiXCR on the immunoSEQ multiplex PCR reads; one entry per CDR3 protein. The top ten clones hold over 0.1% of a sample with approximately 280,000 distinct CDR3 sequences, roughly 81% of them seen once. Sequencing was done on a sample of CD8+ T cells from PBMCs. The receptors were gathered from a human donor with multiple sclerosis.

This clonotype was seen a few times. The V and J genes are TRBV6-1 and TRBJ1-1, with TRBD1 matching 9 bases. The CDR3 has 14 amino acids. CDR1 and CDR2 (germline): MNHNS, SASEGT. V dropped 4 bases and J dropped 7; count of bases not matched to a gene: 7. As DNA, the CDR3 is TGTGCCAGCAGTGGGACAGGGGCCCGAATTGAAGCTTTCTTT. It codes for CASSGTGARIEAFF.

The table lists this clonotype with a count of one. The chain carries TRBV5-1 and TRBJ1-1; 7 bases align to TRBD1. V lost 5 bases, J lost 4 bases, and 8 bases stayed unmatched. The CDR3 runs 14 residues. Germline CDR1 SGHRS, CDR2 YFSETQ. The CDR3 reads CASRSSGGVTEAFF. The CDR3 DNA sequence: TGCGCCAGCAGATCGTCAGGGGGGGTCACTGAAGCTTTCTTT.

This chain joins TRBV5-5 and TRBJ1-5; 9 bases agree with TRBD1. The CDR3 consists of 14 residues. Germline V gene lookup returns CDR1 SGHKS and CDR2 YYEKEE (reference sequence). The V and J ends lost 4 bases and 5 bases, in that order; junction bases with no gene match: 4. This CDR3 reads CASSATGGHQPQHF. The CDR3 DNA reads as TGTGCCAGCAGCGCGACAGGGGGTCATCAGCCCCAGCATTTT.

The V and J genes are TRBV5-1 and TRBJ2-3, with 10 bases identical to TRBD2. From germline, CDR1 is SGHRS and CDR2 YFSETQ. The CDR3 has 17 residues. With V trimmed by 4 bases and J by 1 base, 9 bases remained unmatched. The CDR3 region is CASSKSSGSRGTDTQYF. The DNA for the CDR3 is TGCGCCAGCAGCAAGTCTAGCGGGAGTCGCGGCACAGATACGCAGTATTTT.

The chain is built from TRBV13 and TRBJ2-5, with D maybe TRBD2 (6 bases). Germline CDR1 and CDR2: PRHDT and FYEKMQ (reference sequence). The CDR3 covers 13 residues. Trimming cost V 5 bases and J 4 bases, with 11 bases left between them. DNA of the CDR3: TGTGCCAGCAGCCGCGGGGCGTCAGAGACCCAGTACTTC. Translating gives CASSRGASETQYF.

This chain uses TRBV10-2 with TRBJ2-3, with D perhaps matching TRBD2 (6 bases). Germline V gene data show CDR1 as WSHSY and CDR2 as SAAADI. Deletions cut 3 bases from V and 2 bases from J, with 24 bases between. The CDR3 runs 19 residues. The CDR3 DNA sequence: TGCGCCAGCAGTGATTTGGCGGGGTTGGGAGCTCATTACACAGATACGCAGTATTTT. This codes for CASSDLAGLGAHYTDTQYF.

The chain links TRBV24-1 to TRBJ2-3; D remains ambiguous. Trimming removed 3 bases at V and 6 bases at J, with 12 bases between. This CDR3 is 14 amino acids long. Germline V CDR1 and CDR2: KGHDR, SFDVKD. The CDR3 spells CATSDLLSGDTQYF. As DNA, the CDR3 is TGTGCCACCAGTGATCTACTTTCTGGGGATACGCAGTATTTT.

This rearrangement joins TRBV11-2 to TRBJ1-1, with 8 bases identical to TRBD1. Per the germline V gene, CDR1 is SGHAT and CDR2 is FQNNGV. V gave up 0 bases and J gave up 3 bases; unmatched junction bases: 6. CDR3 length equals 16 residues. The CDR3 coding sequence is TGTGCCAGCAGCTTAGAGGACAGGGCCGAGGACACTGAAGCTTTCTTT. Translation gives CASSLEDRAEDTEAFF.